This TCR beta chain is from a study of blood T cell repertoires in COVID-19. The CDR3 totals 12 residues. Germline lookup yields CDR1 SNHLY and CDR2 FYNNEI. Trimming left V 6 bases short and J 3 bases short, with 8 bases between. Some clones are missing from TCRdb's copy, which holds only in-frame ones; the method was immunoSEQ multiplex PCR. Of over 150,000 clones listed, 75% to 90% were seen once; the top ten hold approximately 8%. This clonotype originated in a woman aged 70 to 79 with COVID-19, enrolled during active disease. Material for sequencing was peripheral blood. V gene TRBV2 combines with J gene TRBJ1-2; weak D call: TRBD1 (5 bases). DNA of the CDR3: TGTGCCAGCAGGGGCAGGGACTATGGCTACACCTTC. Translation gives CASRGRDYGYTF.